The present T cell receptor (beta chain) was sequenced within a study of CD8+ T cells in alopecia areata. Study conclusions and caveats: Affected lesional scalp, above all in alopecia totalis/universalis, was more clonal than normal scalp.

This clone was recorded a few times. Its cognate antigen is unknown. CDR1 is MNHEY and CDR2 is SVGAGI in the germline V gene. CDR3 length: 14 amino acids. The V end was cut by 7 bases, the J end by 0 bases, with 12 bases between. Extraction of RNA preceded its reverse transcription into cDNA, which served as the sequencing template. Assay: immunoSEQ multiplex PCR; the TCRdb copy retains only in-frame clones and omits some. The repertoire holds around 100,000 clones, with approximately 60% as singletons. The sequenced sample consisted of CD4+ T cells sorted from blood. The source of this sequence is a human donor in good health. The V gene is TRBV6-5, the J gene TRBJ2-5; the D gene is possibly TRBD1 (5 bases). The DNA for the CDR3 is TGTGCCAGCACTGACGACAGAGACCAAGAGACCCAGTACTTC. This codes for CASTDDRDQETQYF.